Listed below are T cell receptor beta chains from one sample, sequenced in a study of blood T cell repertoires in COVID-19. The data were produced by immunoSEQ multiplex PCR, yet TCRdb's version contains in-frame clones alone and is incomplete. In the table there are 430,000 or so clones, roughly 90% of which are singletons. Specimen: PBMCs or T cells enriched from blood (not recorded which). The receptors come from a woman aged 40 to 55 who had recovered from COVID-19. CDR3s include the opening cysteine and the closing phenylalanine or tryptophan. A D gene is named only where the DNA matches it firmly. A clone size is listed for some rows: how often the clone was seen (once, few, many), or a class if it is expanded.

abundance,d_gene,j_gene,v_gene,CDR3aa,CDR3nt
once,TRBD1,TRBJ2-7,TRBV7-9,CASSSTGGSDEQYF,TGTGCCAGCAGCTCTACAGGGGGCAGCGACGAGCAGTACTTC
few,TRBD2,TRBJ2-1,TRBV6-4,CASSETSGDYNEQFF,TGTGCCAGCAGTGAGACCAGCGGGGATTACAATGAGCAGTTCTTC
.,.,TRBJ1-2,TRBV12-3/TRBV12-4,CASRGAAYGYTF,TGTGCCAGCCGCGGGGCAGCCTATGGCTACACCTTC
.,.,TRBJ1-5,TRBV7-2,CASSLVFGTSGQPQHF,TGTGCCAGCAGCTTAGTATTCGGGACTTCAGGTCAGCCCCAGCATTTT
.,.,TRBJ2-4,TRBV21-1,CASSNPNPRDRGRGVGKNIQYF,TGTGCCAGCAGCAACCCGAACCCCCGGGACAGGGGGCGTGGTGTGGGCAAAAACATTCAGTACTTC
.,TRBD2,TRBJ2-1,TRBV9,CASSVGGRGHNEQFF,TGTGCCAGCAGCGTAGGCGGGAGGGGGCACAATGAGCAGTTCTTC
.,.,TRBJ1-1,TRBV18,CATSGGGPEAFF,TGTGCCACCTCGGGAGGGGGACCCGAAGCTTTCTTT
few,TRBD1,TRBJ1-1,TRBV11-3,CASSGYRGGTEAFF,TGTGCCAGCAGCGGGTACAGGGGGGGCACTGAAGCTTTCTTT
.,TRBD1,TRBJ1-1,TRBV11-3,CASSEVQGWTEAFF,TGTGCCAGCAGCGAGGTACAGGGGTGGACTGAAGCTTTCTTT
.,TRBD2,TRBJ2-1,TRBV6-6,CASTLGQGGRNEQFF,TGTGCCAGCACCTTAGGCCAGGGAGGGAGGAATGAGCAGTTCTTC
.,TRBD2,TRBJ2-3,TRBV5-5,CASSPTSYTDTQYF,TGTGCCAGCAGCCCGACTAGCTACACAGATACGCAGTATTTT
.,TRBD2,TRBJ2-1,TRBV7-6,CASSRRTSLYNEQFF,TGTGCCAGCAGCCGAAGGACTAGTTTGTACAATGAGCAGTTCTTC
.,.,TRBJ1-2,TRBV25-1,CASSEGDFKGYTF,TGTGCCAGCAGTGAGGGGGACTTCAAAGGCTACACCTTC
.,.,TRBJ1-2,TRBV4-3,CASSQDGAANYGYTF,TGCGCCAGCAGCCAAGATGGGGCAGCTAACTATGGCTACACCTTC
.,.,TRBJ2-7,TRBV29-1,CSVELRSRGYEQYF,TGCAGCGTTGAGCTGAGATCCAGGGGTTACGAGCAGTACTTC
few,.,TRBJ1-4,TRBV4-3,CASSQDHRGEKLFF,TGCGCCAGCAGCCAAGACCACCGGGGAGAAAAACTGTTTTTT
.,TRBD2,TRBJ2-3,TRBV6-1,CASSDGGGRGDTQYF,TGTGCCAGCAGTGACGGAGGCGGGAGAGGGGATACGCAGTATTTT
.,.,TRBJ1-1,TRBV3-1/TRBV3-2,CASSPVSSDTEAFF,TGTGCCAGCAGCCCCGTAAGTTCGGACACTGAAGCTTTCTTT
.,.,TRBJ2-7,TRBV28,CASSYGSSEQYF,TGTGCCAGCAGCTACGGGTCATCCGAGCAGTACTTC
.,.,TRBJ1-1,TRBV6-4,CASRASGYGTEAFF,TGTGCCAGCAGGGCGTCCGGGTACGGCACTGAAGCTTTCTTT
.,.,TRBJ1-5,TRBV4-3,CASSQDSGTSQPQHF,TGCGCCAGCAGCCAAGATTCGGGAACGAGTCAGCCCCAGCATTTT
.,.,TRBJ2-7,TRBV7-9,CASSLLSGPYEQYF,TGTGCCAGCAGCTTACTTAGCGGACCGTACGAGCAGTACTTC
.,TRBD1,TRBJ2-1,TRBV7-2,CASSTRGQSIYNEQFF,TGTGCCAGCAGTACCCGGGGACAGTCTATTTACAATGAGCAGTTCTTC
few,.,TRBJ1-2,TRBV19,CASSITGKGYTF,TGTGCCAGTAGTATAACAGGGAAGGGCTACACCTTC
.,.,TRBJ1-2,TRBV5-4,CASSSPQGRGYGYTF,TGTGCCAGCAGCTCCCCGCAGGGGCGGGGGTATGGCTACACCTTC
.,TRBD1,TRBJ1-1,TRBV6-4,CASSDSSRTGGLAEAFF,TGTGCCAGCAGTGACTCGTCCCGGACAGGGGGGCTGGCTGAAGCTTTCTTT
.,TRBD1,TRBJ1-1,TRBV5-6,CASSQRSGGGIQEAFF,TGTGCCAGCAGCCAAAGGTCAGGGGGCGGAATACAAGAAGCTTTCTTT
.,TRBD1,TRBJ1-4,TRBV6-1,CASSGGQGEANEKLFF,TGTGCCAGCAGTGGAGGGCAGGGGGAAGCTAATGAAAAACTGTTTTTT
.,.,TRBJ2-1,TRBV4-3,CASSQEQRAAGEQFF,TGCGCCAGCAGCCAAGAGCAGCGGGCTGCAGGTGAGCAGTTCTTC
.,TRBD1,TRBJ2-1,TRBV12-5,CAQLKVQGQITYNEQFF,TGTGCTCAATTAAAGGTACAGGGGCAAATTACTTACAATGAGCAGTTCTTC
.,TRBD2,TRBJ2-7,TRBV27,CASSLAGVYPYEQYF,TGTGCCAGCAGTTTAGCGGGAGTCTACCCCTACGAGCAGTACTTC
.,.,TRBJ1-5,TRBV3-1/TRBV3-2,CASSPDLQPQHF,TGTGCCAGCAGCCCCGACTTACAGCCCCAGCATTTT
.,.,TRBJ2-7,TRBV7-2,CASSLSPQASIYEQYF,TGTGCCAGCAGCTTATCGCCGCAGGCAAGTATCTACGAGCAGTACTTC
.,TRBD2,TRBJ2-7,TRBV3-1/TRBV3-2,CASSQTGTSNEQYF,TGTGCCAGCAGCCAAACCGGGACTAGTAACGAGCAGTACTTC
.,.,TRBJ2-1,TRBV6-2/TRBV6-3,CASSYPHEQFF,TGTGCCAGCAGTTATCCTCATGAGCAGTTCTTC
few,TRBD2,TRBJ2-1,TRBV6-2/TRBV6-3,CASSPTGLAQIYNEQFF,TGTGCCAGCAGCCCGACGGGACTAGCGCAGATCTACAATGAGCAGTTCTTC
.,.,TRBJ1-1,TRBV5-6,CASSLELWANTEAFF,TGTGCCAGCAGCTTGGAGCTATGGGCGAACACTGAAGCTTTCTTT
.,TRBD1,TRBJ1-1,TRBV2,CASSEVDRVGTEAFF,TGTGCCAGCAGTGAAGTGGACAGGGTTGGGACTGAAGCTTTCTTT
.,.,TRBJ1-1,TRBV15,CATSRGGGNTEAFF,TGTGCCACCAGCAGAGGGGGGGGGAACACTGAAGCTTTCTTT
.,.,TRBJ2-7,TRBV2,CASSGTVGTYEQYF,TGTGCCAGCAGTGGGACAGTGGGCACCTACGAGCAGTACTTC
.,TRBD1,TRBJ2-2,TRBV19,CASSRDRVGNTGELFF,TGTGCCAGTAGTAGGGACAGGGTTGGGAACACCGGGGAGCTGTTTTTT